Shown below are 32 T cell receptor beta chains from a single sample sequenced in a study of T cells after yellow fever vaccination. TCRdb ran MiXCR on the 5' RACE reads and lists one entry per CDR3 protein. This table has approximately 550,000 distinct CDR3 sequences, about 13% appearing once. The material sequenced was PBMCs, taken on the day of the yellow fever booster vaccination. These receptors were taken from a man in his thirties or forties who received the YFV17D yellow fever vaccine.

This clonotype has only a few counts. The V and J genes are TRBV29-1 and TRBJ2-7, with TRBD2 identical over 9 bases. Trimming at V came to 4 bases and at J to 5 bases, leaving 6 bases not matched to a gene. CDR3 length equals 13 residues. The germline V gene has CDR1 SQVTM and CDR2 ANQGSEA. CDR3 DNA: TGCAGCGTTGGCGCGGGAGGGCCTAACGAGCAGTACTTC. This codes for CSVGAGGPNEQYF.

V and J are TRBV15 and TRBJ1-6; D is unclear. The CDR3 totals 18 residues. Germline V gives CDR1 LNHNV, CDR2 YYDKDF (reference sequence). V was clipped by 0 bases and J by 0 bases, with 12 bases between them. The CDR3 region has the DNA TGTGCCACCAGCAGAGATCGAAAGACAAGCTCCTATAATTCACCCCTCCACTTT. The encoded protein is CATSRDRKTSSYNSPLHF. Together with reference TRBV15 and TRBJ1-6, the CDR3 gives the full variable domain: DAMVIQNPRYQVTQFGKPVTLSCSQTLNHNVMYWYQQKSSQAPKLLFHYYDKDFNNEADTPDNFQSRRPNTSFCFLDIRSPGLGDTAMYLCATSRDRKTSSYNSPLHFGNGTRLTVT.

This clonotype was detected only a few times. The V gene is TRBV13, the J gene TRBJ2-2; maybe TRBD1 (7 bases). Between the trimmed V and J ends, which lost 5 bases and 5 bases, there was a span of 15 bases. Germline lookup yields CDR1 PRHDT and CDR2 FYEKMQ (reference sequence). The CDR3 is 15 residues long. The CDR3 nucleotides read TGTGCCAGCAGCCCAGGGGGGACAGTGACCGGGGAGCTGTTTTTT. It is translated as CASSPGGTVTGELFF. Filled out from reference TRBV13 and TRBJ2-2, the complete variable domain reads AAGVIQSPRHLIKEKRETATLKCYPIPRHDTVYWYQQGPGQDPQFLISFYEKMQSDKGSIPDRFSAQQFSDYHSELNMSSLELGDSALYFCASSPGGTVTGELFFGEGSRLTVL.

The chain has TRBV7-9 and TRBJ2-3; D gene uncertain. Germline V CDR1 and CDR2: SEHNR, FQNEAQ (reference sequence). The CDR3 is 16 amino acids. Trimming pared 1 base from V and 3 bases from J, leaving 14 bases between. The CDR3 sequence: CASSLGVSIHTDTQYF. The CDR3 coding sequence is TGTGCCAGCAGCTTAGGAGTATCGATTCATACAGATACGCAGTATTTT.

The chain recombines TRBV25-1 with TRBJ2-7; tentative D call: TRBD2 (5 bases). This CDR3 region has 14 residues. Trimming cost V 5 bases and J 6 bases, with 17 bases left between them. Germline V gene sequence: CDR1 MGHDK, CDR2 SYGVNS. CDR3 sequence: CASSRERATSEQYF. The DNA of the CDR3 is TGTGCCAGCAGTCGCGAGAGGGCCACATCCGAGCAGTACTTC.

V is TRBV6-2 or TRBV6-3 and J is TRBJ2-1; 7 bases align to TRBD2. The CDR3 has 16 amino acids. Losses at the gene ends were 6 bases for V and 7 bases for J; bases not matched to a gene: 15. Germline CDR1 and CDR2: MNHEY and SVGEGT. CDR3 loop: CASSTWAGVGINEQFF. As DNA, the CDR3 is TGTGCCAGCAGCACTTGGGCGGGGGTCGGGATAAATGAGCAGTTCTTC.

V usage is TRBV7-2 and J usage is TRBJ2-1, with 7 bases fitting TRBD2. The CDR3 runs to 16 residues. CDR1 and CDR2 from the germline V gene are SGHTA and FQGNSA. The V segment lost 3 bases and the J segment 5 bases; nucleotides outside the gene matches: 10. The DNA for the CDR3 is TGTGCCAGCAGCTTGAGGTCTAGCGGAGGGGACAATGAGCAGTTCTTC. Its protein product is CASSLRSSGGDNEQFF.

With regard to this clonotype: At one end, the junction sequence differs from germline, possibly due to a read error. The rearrangement uses TRBV20-1 and TRBJ2-3; TRBD2 matches at 7 bases. Germline CDR1 reads DFQATT; CDR2 reads SNEGSKA (reference sequence). This CDR3 is built from 17 residues. In DNA, the CDR3 is TGCAGTGCTAGAGGGGGCTCGGCTAGCGGAAGCACAGATACGAAGTATTTT. Translating gives CSARGGSASGSTDTKYF.

This clonotype was seen a handful of times. The chain is built from TRBV7-9 and TRBJ1-5; D may be TRBD1 (6 bases). Trimming stripped 5 bases from V and 7 bases from J, with 12 bases between. The germline gives CDR1 SEHNR, CDR2 FQNEAQ (reference sequence). The CDR3 length is 13 residues. CDR3 sequence reads: CASSLQGRQPQHF. CDR3 bases: TGTGCCAGCAGCCTACAGGGTAGGCAGCCCCAGCATTTT. Based on the CDR3 plus reference TRBV7-9 and TRBJ1-5, the full variable domain is DTGVSQNPRHKITKRGQNVTFRCDPISEHNRLYWYRQTLGQGPEFLTYFQNEAQLEKSRLLSDRFSAERPKGSFSTLEIQRTEQGDSAMYLCASSLQGRQPQHFGDGTRLSIL.

The gene calls are TRBV29-1 and TRBJ1-1; the D gene is possibly TRBD1 (5 bases). The CDR3 spans 12 residues. The germline V gene encodes CDR1 SQVTM and CDR2 ANQGSEA. Deletions cut 7 bases from V and 1 base from J, with 10 bases between. The CDR3 DNA follows: TGCAGCGGGGGACCGAAGAACACTGAAGCTTTCTTT. Residues: CSGGPKNTEAFF.

The gene calls are TRBV5-1 and TRBJ2-1; weak D call: TRBD1 (6 bases). The CDR3 runs to 14 residues. Trimming cost V 3 bases and J 7 bases, with 14 bases left between them. Germline CDR1 SGHRS, CDR2 YFSETQ. The CDR3 DNA sequence: TGCGCCAGCAGCTCCCTCAGGGGCGGGAATGAGCAGTTCTTC. Its translation is CASSSLRGGNEQFF. The complete variable domain, with remaining parts taken from reference TRBV5-1 and TRBJ2-1, reads KAGVTQTPRYLIKTRGQQVTLSCSPISGHRSVSWYQQTPGQGLQFLFEYFSETQRNKGNFPGRFSGRQFSNSRSEMNVSTLELGDSALYLCASSSLRGGNEQFFGPGTRLTVL.

The V and J genes are TRBV4-3 and TRBJ2-7; D may be TRBD1 (5 bases). Per germline, CDR1 LGHNA and CDR2 YSLEER. With 3 bases removed from V and 4 bases from J, the gap between germline ends came to 10 bases. The CDR3 contains 13 residues. CDR3 DNA sequence: TGCGCCAGCAGCCACAGGGTTGGGTACGAGCAGTACTTC. Protein product: CASSHRVGYEQYF.

The rearrangement joins TRBV3-1 to TRBJ2-2; D is possibly TRBD1 (5 bases). The CDR3 loop spans 12 amino acids. Germline CDR1 LGHDT, CDR2 YNNKEL (reference sequence). The V gene lost 8 bases and the J gene lost 9 bases, with 13 bases spanning the gap. In DNA, the CDR3 is TGTGCCAGCGACCCAGGGAATCGGGAGCTGTTTTTT. Amino acids: CASDPGNRELFF.

This clonotype has only a few counts. This chain links TRBV30 with TRBJ2-1; a weak D match, TRBD1 (6 bases). Germline CDR1 GTSNPN, CDR2 SVGIG (reference sequence). Deletions cut 4 bases from V and 4 bases from J, with 8 bases between. The CDR3 is 12 residues long. DNA for the CDR3: TGTGCCTGGATAAGGGGGTACAATGAGCAGTTCTTC. As protein: CAWIRGYNEQFF.

The chain recombines TRBV27 with TRBJ1-2; 8 bases match TRBD1. Germline-derived CDR1 and CDR2 are MNHEY and SMNVEV (reference sequence). This CDR3 has 16 amino acids. Trimming took 4 bases from V and 3 from J; bases not matched to a gene: 10. In nucleotides, the CDR3 is TGTGCCAGCAGTTCCCATACAGGGGGAGGGGACTATGGCTACACCTTC. As protein: CASSSHTGGGDYGYTF.

The V and J genes are TRBV23-1 and TRBJ1-4; the D is unclear. TRBV23-1 is given ORF status, its function remaining uncertain. CDR3 size: 14 residues. V was pared by 10 bases and J by 11 bases, with 23 bases between. The CDR3 protein is CATRQLMRPEKLFF. DNA for the CDR3: TGCGCCACCAGGCAGTTGATGCGGCCTGAGAAACTGTTTTTT.

The V call is TRBV7-2, the J call TRBJ2-7; 8 bases align to TRBD1. The CDR3 loop spans 15 amino acids. After removal of 1 base from V and 3 bases from J, the junction contained 5 bases not matched to a gene. CDR1 and CDR2 from the germline V gene are SGHTA and FQGNSA. The CDR3 bases are TGTGCCAGCAGCTTAGGGACAGGGACTTACTACGAGCAGTACTTC. Its translation is CASSLGTGTYYEQYF.

This clonotype showed up just a few times. This chain connects TRBV12-3 or TRBV12-4 to TRBJ1-1, with 7 bases that match TRBD1. The V segment lost 6 bases and the J segment 0 bases; nucleotides outside the gene matches: 7. The CDR3 runs 15 residues. The CDR3 spells CASSPGQLMNTEAFF. The CDR3 nucleotides are TGTGCCAGCAGCCCGGGACAGCTCATGAACACTGAAGCTTTCTTT.

The chain carries TRBV5-6 and TRBJ2-1; TRBD1 matches at 7 bases. After removal of 4 bases from V and 9 bases from J, the junction contained 10 bases not matched to a gene. Per the germline V gene, CDR1 is SGHDT and CDR2 is YYEEEE. The CDR3 runs 14 residues. The CDR3 region is CASSQSRQGTEQFF. Here the CDR3 DNA reads TGTGCCAGCAGCCAGAGTCGACAGGGCACTGAGCAGTTCTTC.

In its sample, this clonotype was seen many times. The J gene is TRBJ1-6, the V gene TRBV7-2; D not certain. V gave up 2 bases and J gave up 4 bases, with 3 bases separating them. Per germline, CDR1 SGHTA and CDR2 FQGNSA. The CDR3 runs to 13 residues. This CDR3 is CASSLQYNSPLHF. The DNA of the CDR3 is TGTGCCAGCAGCTTACAGTATAATTCACCCCTCCACTTT.

The V call is TRBV7-3, the J call TRBJ1-1; D ambiguous. In germline, CDR1 is SGHTA, CDR2 FQGTGA. The CDR3 covers 13 residues. The V and J ends lost 5 bases and 0 bases respectively, with 7 bases between them. The chain's CDR3 is CASSATMNTEAFF. The CDR3 DNA is TGTGCCAGCAGCGCCACTATGAACACTGAAGCTTTCTTT.

This clonotype came up many times. The chain joins TRBV12-3 or TRBV12-4 to TRBJ2-3, with D maybe TRBD2 (5 bases). The CDR3 is 14 amino acids. V was clipped by 3 bases and J by 0 bases, with 7 bases between them. As DNA, the CDR3 is TGTGCCAGCAGTTTGCGCGGGAGCACAGATACGCAGTATTTT. The encoded protein is CASSLRGSTDTQYF.

This chain connects TRBV29-1 to TRBJ2-7; D is ambiguous. With 4 bases removed from V and 5 bases from J, the gap between germline ends came to 9 bases. The CDR3 length is 11 residues. Germline V CDR1 and CDR2: SQVTM, ANQGSEA. CDR3 residues: CSVGSTDEQYF. CDR3 DNA: TGCAGCGTTGGTAGCACGGACGAGCAGTACTTC.

This clonotype came up a few times. The CDR3 DNA reads TGCAGCGTCCGGGACAGGGGGGGCACTGAAGCTTTCTTT. This sequence encodes CSVRDRGGTEAFF. This chain joins TRBV29-1 and TRBJ1-1, with 11 bases matching TRBD1. Germline lookup yields CDR1 SQVTM and CDR2 ANQGSEA. V was clipped by 6 bases and J by 4 bases; unmatched bases: 4. There are 13 residues in the CDR3. The variable domain in full, completed from reference TRBV29-1 and TRBJ1-1, reads SAVISQKPSRDICQRGTSLTIQCQVDSQVTMMFWYRQQPGQSLTLIATANQGSEATYESGFVIDKFPISRPNLTFSTLTVSNMSPEDSSIYLCSVRDRGGTEAFFGQGTRLTVV.

Many counts were recorded for this clonotype. The rearrangement links TRBV12-3 or TRBV12-4 to TRBJ2-2; D could derive from TRBD1 or TRBD2 (5 bases each). The germline V and J ends were trimmed by 4 bases and 4 bases, with 16 bases remaining between them. The CDR3 length is 16 residues. Here the CDR3 DNA reads TGTGCCAGCAGTTGGCCGGGGCCGGGGAGCACCGGGGAGCTGTTTTTT. Translated, it gives CASSWPGPGSTGELFF.

The V and J genes are TRBV20-1 and TRBJ2-3; possibly TRBD2 for D (5 bases). Germline V CDR1 and CDR2: DFQATT, SNEGSKA (reference sequence). Trimming shortened V by 0 bases and J by 2 bases, and 15 bases separated the two germline ends. The CDR3 is 16 residues long. CDR3 loop: CSARDGGREFTDTQYF. The CDR3 DNA is TGCAGTGCTAGAGATGGCGGCCGGGAATTCACAGATACGCAGTATTTT.

This rearrangement joins TRBV7-8 to TRBJ1-4; D is ambiguous. The CDR3 consists of 14 residues. Germline V gives CDR1 SGHVS, CDR2 FQNEAQ. The V end was cut by 1 base, the J end by 6 bases, with 9 bases between. This CDR3 is CASSLGLGYEKLFF. CDR3 DNA: TGTGCCAGCAGCTTAGGCCTGGGATATGAAAAACTGTTTTTT.

This clonotype was counted ten times or more. This chain links TRBV6-1 with TRBJ2-2; possibly TRBD2 for D (5 bases). The CDR3 is 14 amino acids. CDR1 and CDR2 from the germline V gene are MNHNS and SASEGT. V lost 4 bases and J lost 5, with 11 bases in between. In DNA form, the CDR3 reads TGTGCCAGCAGTGTGAGGGCCGGGACCGGGGAGCTGTTTTTT. This gives the protein CASSVRAGTGELFF.

This clonotype has only a few counts. The J gene is TRBJ2-1, the V gene TRBV5-1; 10 nucleotides align to TRBD1. V shed 0 bases and J 8 bases; nucleotides not matched to a gene: 8. CDR3 length: 16 amino acids. The germline V gene encodes CDR1 SGHRS and CDR2 YFSETQ. In nucleotides, the CDR3 is TGCGCCAGCAGCTTGGCAGGGACAGGGGTGAGGGATGAGCAGTTCTTC. As protein: CASSLAGTGVRDEQFF.

There are a few counts of this clonotype. V gene TRBV7-2 combines with J gene TRBJ2-5; TRBD2 might be the D (6 bases). Trimming cost V 4 bases and J 0 bases, with 15 bases left between them. Germline values: CDR1 SGHTA, CDR2 FQGNSA. This CDR3 is built from 16 residues. The CDR3 region has the DNA TGTGCCAGCAGCTCAGAGACTAGTGCGTACCAAGAGACCCAGTACTTC. It translates to CASSSETSAYQETQYF. Filled out from reference TRBV7-2 and TRBJ2-5, the complete variable domain reads GAGVSQSPSNKVTEKGKDVELRCDPISGHTALYWYRQSLGQGLEFLIYFQGNSAPDKSGLPSDRFSAERTGGSVSTLTIQRTQQEDSAVYLCASSSETSAYQETQYFGPGTRLLVL.

This clonotype was counted a few times. The V and J genes are TRBV9 and TRBJ2-1; D is ambiguous. Trimming took 1 base from V and 0 from J, leaving 8 bases between them. CDR1 and CDR2 (germline): SGDLS, YYNGEE. The CDR3 runs 15 residues. Here the CDR3 reads CASSVQAASYNEQFF. The CDR3 DNA reads as TGTGCCAGCAGCGTACAGGCGGCCTCCTACAATGAGCAGTTCTTC. Full variable domain (outside the CDR3, taken from reference TRBV9 and TRBJ2-1): DSGVTQTPKHLITATGQRVTLRCSPRSGDLSVYWYQQSLDQGLQFLIQYYNGEERAKGNILERFSAQQFPDLHSELNLSSLELGDSALYFCASSVQAASYNEQFFGPGTRLTVL.

This clonotype showed up just a few times. This chain joins TRBV6-1 and TRBJ2-5; D uncertain. V was cut by 4 bases and J by 7 bases, with 13 bases left in between. This CDR3 contains 13 residues. Germline V lookup: CDR1 MNHNS, CDR2 SASEGT. The CDR3 reads CASSGGPSGTQYF. CDR3 in DNA: TGTGCCAGCAGTGGCGGCCCTTCTGGGACCCAGTACTTC.